One and the same sample provided the 15 T cell receptor beta chains below, sequenced in a study of CD8+CD57+ T cells in acquired aplastic anemia. All patients picked for sequencing had shown, by flow cytometry, an expansion of CD8+CD57+ cells. The TCR beta profiling, which covered VDJ combination and CDR3 sequence, was carried out using genomic DNA as the template. TCRdb redid the calling of the reads with MiXCR, one entry per CDR3 protein. The sample records 260,000 or so distinct CDR3 sequences, around half being singletons. Sequencing was done on a sample of sorted CD4+, CD8+, or CD8+CD57+ T cells (not recorded which) from PBMCs. All receptors come from a human donor with aplastic anemia.

The chain combines TRBV7-9 with TRBJ1-6; TRBD1 matches 7 bases. Trimming removed 5 bases from V and 10 bases from J; junction bases left unmatched: 11. CDR1 SEHNR and CDR2 FQNEAQ come from the germline V gene (reference sequence). This CDR3 spans 15 amino acids. The CDR3 spells CASSEDRVGPSPLHF. The CDR3 nucleotides read TGTGCCAGCAGCGAAGACAGGGTAGGACCCTCACCCCTCCACTTT. Full variable domain (missing parts from reference TRBV7-9 and TRBJ1-6): DTGVSQNPRHKITKRGQNVTFRCDPISEHNRLYWYRQTLGQGPEFLTYFQNEAQLEKSRLLSDRFSAERPKGSFSTLEIQRTEQGDSAMYLCASSEDRVGPSPLHFGNGTRLTVT.

This clonotype was recorded a few times. The chain employs TRBV3-1 and TRBJ2-7; 9 positions agree with TRBD2. Germline values: CDR1 LGHDT, CDR2 YNNKEL (reference sequence). This CDR3 has 16 residues. V was clipped by 4 bases and J by 5 bases; unmatched bases: 12. The CDR3 DNA reads TGTGCCAGCAGCCGAAACCGACTAGCGGTGTCGGACGAGCAGTACTTC. This gives the protein CASSRNRLAVSDEQYF.

The rearrangement links TRBV29-1 to TRBJ2-7; a possible D gene is TRBD1 (6 bases). Trimming removed 6 bases at V and 9 bases at J, with 24 bases between. The CDR3 length is 14 residues. Germline loops: CDR1 SQVTM, CDR2 ANQGSEA. The CDR3 loop reads CSVETTGYLERQYF. The CDR3 nucleotides are TGCAGCGTAGAGACGACAGGCTACCTCGAGCGGCAGTACTTC.

This sequence joins TRBV30 and TRBJ2-1; the D is unclear. The ends were cut back, 2 bases at V and 7 bases at J, with 12 bases in the middle. CDR1 is GTSNPN, CDR2 SVGIG, per germline (reference sequence). This CDR3 comprises 13 residues. DNA of the CDR3: TGTGCCTGGAGTTTCGTATCCCATAATGAGCAGTTCTTC. Amino acid sequence: CAWSFVSHNEQFF.

This clonotype was counted at least ten times. In DNA form, the CDR3 reads TGTGCCAGCAGCCCCTCACAGGGGATGAACACTGAAGCTTTCTTT. It is translated as CASSPSQGMNTEAFF. The chain uses TRBV7-6 and TRBJ1-1; the match to TRBD1 covers 7 bases. Germline V CDR1 and CDR2: SGHVS, FNYEAQ. The V gene end was trimmed by 5 bases and the J gene end by 0 bases; junction bases not matched to a gene: 6. There are 15 residues in the CDR3.

This sequence joins TRBV6-6 and TRBJ2-5, with 7 nucleotides matching TRBD1. V lost 8 bases and J lost 1; bases outside the gene matches: 7. The germline CDR1 and CDR2 sequences are MNHNY and SVGAGI (reference sequence). CDR3 length: 14 residues. As DNA, the CDR3 is TGTGCCAGCCTCTCCGGGACAGCCCAAGAGACCCAGTACTTC. Translated, it gives CASLSGTAQETQYF.

This rearrangement joins TRBV5-1 to TRBJ1-2; the match to TRBD1 covers 7 bases. With 4 bases clipped from V and 8 bases from J, the junction kept 5 bases outside the gene matches. CDR3 length equals 12 residues. The germline gives CDR1 SGHRS, CDR2 YFSETQ. The CDR3: CASSGYRGGYTF. The CDR3 coding sequence is TGCGCCAGCAGCGGATACAGGGGAGGCTACACCTTC.

The chain is built from TRBV6-5 and TRBJ2-2; 8 bases fit TRBD1. The J call may be faulty, since TRBJ1-5 better matches the DNA end. CDR1 is MNHEY, CDR2 SVGAGI, per germline. This CDR3 region has 14 residues. CDR3 bases: TGTGCCAGCGTGGACAGGGAGAACAATCAGCCCCAGCATTTT. This encodes CASVDRENNQPQHF.

This clonotype showed up just a few times. The V and J genes are TRBV30 and TRBJ2-1; 7 positions agree with TRBD2. This CDR3 is built from 13 residues. Germline lookup yields CDR1 GTSNPN and CDR2 SVGIG (reference sequence). Losses at the gene ends were 4 bases for V and 9 bases for J; bases not matched to a gene: 9. CDR3 sequence: CAWIPLGEGEQFF. The CDR3 nucleotides are TGTGCCTGGATACCCCTTGGGGAGGGTGAGCAGTTCTTC.

A few counts support this clonotype. The V and J genes are TRBV7-6 and TRBJ2-7, with a weak D call TRBD2 (6 bases). This CDR3 contains 14 residues. CDR1 is SGHVS and CDR2 is FNYEAQ in the germline V gene. The ends were cut back, 4 bases at V and 7 bases at J, with 17 bases in the middle. The CDR3 loop reads CASSSAGGLGEQYF. In DNA form, the CDR3 reads TGTGCCAGCAGCTCCGCCGGAGGGTTAGGGGAGCAGTACTTC.

In its sample, this clonotype was seen many times. This chain links TRBV15 with TRBJ2-7; no firm D call. V dropped 6 bases and J dropped 0 bases, with 9 bases sitting between them. Germline CDR1 and CDR2: LNHNV and YYDKDF (reference sequence). The CDR3 length is 13 residues. The CDR3 coding sequence is TGTGCCACCAGTAGCCAAAGCTCCTACGAGCAGTACTTC. Protein product: CATSSQSSYEQYF.

For this clonotype: The final CDR3 position lacks the conserved phenylalanine or tryptophan, pointing to a likely read error. The rearrangement joins TRBV7-2 to TRBJ1-2, with unresolved D. The CDR3 loop spans 15 amino acids. Germline CDR1 reads SGHTA; CDR2 reads FQGNSA. The chain's CDR3 is CASSSHNYPNYGYTL. In DNA, the CDR3 is TGCGCCAGCAGTTCCCACAATTACCCTAACTATGGCTACACCCTC.

This chain joins TRBV10-3 and TRBJ1-1, with 7 bases fitting TRBD1. Germline assignment: CDR1 ENHRY and CDR2 SYGVKD. After removal of 11 bases from V and 1 base from J, the junction contained 4 bases not matched to a gene. The CDR3 totals 12 residues. The CDR3 sequence is CASQGGNTEAFF. The CDR3 DNA sequence: TGTGCCTCTCAGGGGGGGAACACTGAAGCTTTCTTT.

This clonotype appeared many times. The J gene is TRBJ2-1, the V gene TRBV20-1; D remains unclear. V dropped 3 bases and J dropped 8 bases, with 5 bases sitting between them. The CDR3 covers 10 residues. The V gene's germline CDR1 is DFQATT and CDR2 SNEGSKA (reference sequence). CDR3 in amino acids: CSARKDEQFF. The DNA for the CDR3 is TGCAGTGCTAGGAAGGATGAGCAGTTCTTC.

This clonotype was observed many times. This chain connects TRBV2 to TRBJ2-2; D is undetermined. Germline lookup yields CDR1 SNHLY and CDR2 FYNNEI. V dropped 10 bases and J dropped 4 bases, with 10 bases sitting between them. The CDR3 is 12 residues long. CDR3 sequence reads: CATKGRTGELFF. The CDR3 region has the DNA TGTGCCACCAAAGGGCGCACCGGGGAGCTGTTTTTT. The variable domain in full, with the rest retrieved from reference TRBV2 and TRBJ2-2, is EPEVTQTPSHQVTQMGQEVILRCVPISNHLYFYWYRQILGQKVEFLVSFYNNEISEKSEIFDDQFSVERPDGSNFTLKIRSTKLEDSAMYFCATKGRTGELFFGEGSRLTVL.